One and the same sample provided the 3 T cell receptor beta chains below, sequenced in a study of blood T cell repertoires in COVID-19. Here immunoSEQ multiplex PCR was the method, and the copy in TCRdb shows in-frame clones only, minus some. The sample records 110,000 to 150,000 clones, about 82% being singletons. What was sequenced was PBMCs or T cells enriched from blood (not recorded which). The receptors originated from a woman aged 40 to 50 who had recovered from COVID-19.

As regards this clone: Germline is not matched at one junction end, which may reflect a read error. The chain is built from TRBV7-9 and TRBJ1-1; TRBD1 is a possible D gene (5 bases). Germline V CDR1 and CDR2: SEHNR, FQNEAQ (reference sequence). The CDR3 has 15 amino acids. CDR3 sequence (DNA): TGTGCCAGCAGCCTAGCCGACAGATCGAACACTGAAGCTTTCTTT. It specifies CASSLADRSNTEAFF.

The rearrangement links TRBV5-4 to TRBJ1-1; D is unresolved. The CDR3 is 13 residues long. Trimming stripped 0 bases from V and 4 bases from J, with 7 bases between. CDR1 is SGHNT and CDR2 is YYREEE in the germline V gene (reference sequence). For the CDR3, the DNA is TGTGCCAGCAGCTTGGCCGAGGGCACTGAAGCTTTCTTT. Translating it yields CASSLAEGTEAFF.

The chain joins TRBV2 to TRBJ2-7, with D hard to call. This CDR3 region has 15 residues. The V end was cut by 5 bases, the J end by 0 bases, with 14 bases between. The germline CDR1 and CDR2 sequences are SNHLY and FYNNEI. CDR3 protein: CASSRTVYPSYEQYF. The CDR3 DNA is TGTGCCAGCAGTCGTACAGTTTATCCCTCCTACGAGCAGTACTTC.